This T cell receptor beta chain was recovered during a study of blood T cell repertoires in COVID-19. Study overall: In each case, the material was cDNA or gDNA derived from T cells, B-cell-depleted T cells, or PBMCs.

The ends were cut back, 3 bases at V and 6 bases at J, with 6 bases in the middle. Germline V CDR1 and CDR2: SGHRS, YFSETQ. The CDR3 consists of 12 residues. This table comes from immunoSEQ multiplex PCR, and its TCRdb copy is limited to in-frame clones, with some not included. The data contain under 50,000 clones, about 92% of them singletons. The chain recombines TRBV5-1 with TRBJ2-2; D might be TRBD1 (5 bases). This receptor was obtained from a human donor in a cohort sampled during active COVID-19. The sample comprised peripheral blood. Here the CDR3 DNA reads TGCGCCAGCAGCTCAGGGTCCGGGGAGCTGTTTTTT. Its translation is CASSSGSGELFF. Based on the CDR3 plus reference TRBV5-1 and TRBJ2-2, the full variable domain is KAGVTQTPRYLIKTRGQQVTLSCSPISGHRSVSWYQQTPGQGLQFLFEYFSETQRNKGNFPGRFSGRQFSNSRSEMNVSTLELGDSALYLCASSSGSGELFFGEGSRLTVL.